This T cell receptor (beta chain) was documented in a study of tumor-infiltrating lymphocytes in localized non-small cell lung cancer. Broader study findings: Compared with uninvolved lung, tumors showed higher T cell infiltration by TCRbeta sequencing. Only some patients had TCR sequencing, depending on available tissue. Technical variation could not be separated from intratumor heterogeneity here. No link was found between tumor T-cell fraction and recurrence-free survival.

The table came from immunoSEQ multiplex PCR; TCRdb's copy has only in-frame clones and leaves some out. The sample includes about 16,000 clones, 70% to 85% of them seen just once. Remarks on this clone: The antigen remains undetermined.

This CDR3 is built from 16 residues. J gave up 3 bases and V 6 bases, and 9 bases lay outside the gene matches. The germline CDR1 and CDR2 sequences are LNHDA and SQIVND (reference sequence). This rearrangement joins TRBV19 to TRBJ2-1, with TRBD2 matching over 9 bases. The sequence came from a human donor with non-small cell lung cancer. The sequenced sample was lung tumor tissue. CDR3 nucleotides: TGTGCCAGTAGGGGACTAGCCTCGTTTGGCTACAATGAGCAGTTCTTC. Its protein product is CASRGLASFGYNEQFF.